The rows below give T cell receptor beta chains drawn from one sample of a study of blood T cell repertoires in COVID-19. Generated by immunoSEQ multiplex PCR, the TCRdb table keeps only in-frame clones and is missing some. Of about 240,000 clones listed, roughly 86% are singletons. The sequenced sample was peripheral blood. These receptors came from a woman aged 45-65 years with COVID-19, enrolled during active disease. CDR3s include the opening cysteine and the closing phenylalanine or tryptophan. A D gene is named only where the DNA matches it firmly. The listing skips clone size in some rows; elsewhere it reads once, few, many or a size class.

abundance	v_gene	d_gene	j_gene	len	CDR3aa	CDR3nt
NA	TRBV7-8	TRBD1	TRBJ2-2	15	CASSYSSQGVGELFF	TGTGCCAGCAGCTATAGCTCTCAGGGGGTCGGGGAGCTGTTTTTT
NA	TRBV19	TRBD2	TRBJ2-1	15	CASSIDGGTYNEQFF	TGTGCCAGTAGTATAGACGGGGGGACCTACAATGAGCAGTTCTTC
few	TRBV7-2	NA	TRBJ1-2	13	CASSLQQEYGYTF	TGTGCCAGCAGCTTACAACAGGAGTATGGCTACACCTTC
once	TRBV18	TRBD1	TRBJ1-2	15	CASSPDRAVGYGYTF	TGTGCCAGCTCACCGGACAGGGCAGTTGGCTATGGCTACACCTTC
NA	TRBV3-1/TRBV3-2	NA	TRBJ1-2	13	CASSRRESHGYTF	TGTGCCAGCAGCCGGAGGGAGAGTCATGGCTACACCTTC
NA	TRBV30	TRBD2	TRBJ2-7	17	CAWSPPIIAGIPYEQYF	TGTGCCTGGAGTCCGCCCATTATAGCGGGGATCCCCTACGAGCAGTACTTC
NA	TRBV10-2	NA	TRBJ1-1	12	CASSVLNTEAFF	TGCGCCAGCAGTGTATTGAACACTGAAGCTTTCTTT
NA	TRBV4-3	NA	TRBJ1-6	14	CASSLNRGNSPLHF	TGCGCCAGCAGCCTCAATCGGGGAAATTCACCCCTCCACTTT
few	TRBV10-3	NA	TRBJ1-5	13	CAISESTSQPQHF	TGTGCCATCAGTGAATCAACAAGTCAGCCCCAGCATTTT
NA	TRBV5-4	TRBD2	TRBJ2-7	16	CASSAGTSGTPYEQYF	TGTGCCAGCAGCGCGGGGACTAGCGGGACCCCCTACGAGCAGTACTTC
NA	TRBV27	NA	TRBJ2-5	11	CASLFQETQYF	TGTGCCAGCCTATTCCAAGAGACCCAGTACTTC
NA	TRBV24-1	NA	TRBJ1-2	11	CATRGDYGYTF	TGTGCCACTAGAGGTGACTATGGCTACACCTTC
NA	TRBV3-1/TRBV3-2	TRBD1	TRBJ1-6	16	CASSRPRGTGNSPLHF	TGTGCCAGCAGCCGACCAAGGGGGACAGGAAATTCACCCCTCCACTTT
NA	TRBV7-2	NA	TRBJ1-1	15	CASSLAITEGAEAFF	TGTGCCAGCAGCTTAGCGATTACTGAGGGGGCTGAAGCTTTCTTT
NA	TRBV5-5	NA	TRBJ1-1	13	CASHRTGGTEAFF	TGTGCCAGCCACCGTACTGGGGGGACTGAAGCTTTCTTT
NA	TRBV5-4	NA	TRBJ1-2	14	CASSSPNTNYGYTF	TGTGCCAGCAGCTCTCCAAACACCAACTATGGCTACACCTTC
NA	TRBV7-2	NA	TRBJ1-2	13	CTSSLDRASGYTF	TGTACCAGCAGCTTAGACAGGGCGAGTGGCTACACCTTC
NA	TRBV27	NA	TRBJ1-2	14	CASGPLTGEGGYTF	TGTGCCAGCGGCCCTCTCACCGGGGAGGGTGGCTACACCTTC
NA	TRBV29-1	TRBD1	TRBJ2-7	18	CSARLMSYKGQGAYEQYF	TGCAGCGCCCGGTTAATGTCCTACAAGGGACAGGGGGCCTACGAGCAGTACTTC
NA	TRBV12-3/TRBV12-4	NA	TRBJ2-7	12	CASSSSSYEQYF	TGTGCCAGCAGTTCTAGCTCCTACGAGCAGTACTTC
NA	TRBV5-6	TRBD1	TRBJ2-4	15	CASSINRGRKDIQYF	TGTGCCAGCAGCATTAACAGGGGGCGCAAGGACATTCAGTACTTC
few	TRBV5-8	TRBD1	TRBJ2-2	14	CASRTGLNTGELFF	TGTGCCAGCAGGACAGGGCTGAACACCGGGGAGCTGTTTTTT
NA	TRBV13	NA	TRBJ2-7	14	CASSRWGDRYEQYF	TGTGCCAGCAGCCGTTGGGGGGACCGCTACGAGCAGTACTTC
NA	TRBV24-1	TRBD2	TRBJ2-1	14	CATSLAGVPGEQFF	TGTGCCACCAGTTTAGCGGGGGTTCCGGGTGAGCAGTTCTTC
NA	TRBV11-2	TRBD1	TRBJ2-2	15	CASSPQGANTGELFF	TGTGCCAGCAGCCCACAGGGGGCGAACACCGGGGAGCTGTTTTTT
NA	TRBV29-1	TRBD1	TRBJ2-6	11	CSVDLQGILTF	TGCAGCGTGGACCTACAGGGGATCCTGACTTTC
NA	TRBV7-2	NA	TRBJ1-3	11	CASSTGYTIYF	TGTGCCAGCAGCACAGGGTACACCATATATTTT
NA	TRBV2	TRBD1	TRBJ1-5	13	CASSAQGNQPQHF	TGTGCCAGCAGCGCACAGGGGAATCAGCCCCAGCATTTT
NA	TRBV4-1	NA	TRBJ1-3	16	CASSHRGDPSGNTIYF	TGCGCCAGCAGCCATCGGGGGGATCCCTCTGGAAACACCATATATTTT
NA	TRBV25-1	NA	TRBJ1-2	15	CASSDYPQGPYGYTF	TGTGCCAGCAGTGATTACCCCCAGGGCCCCTATGGCTACACCTTC
NA	TRBV28	NA	TRBJ2-7	17	CASSFQQGLRGSYEQYF	TGTGCCAGCAGTTTTCAACAGGGATTAAGGGGCTCCTACGAGCAGTACTTC
NA	TRBV19	NA	TRBJ2-3	14	CASSTTGSTDTQYF	TGTGCCAGTAGTACTACAGGGAGCACAGATACGCAGTATTTT
NA	TRBV11-1	TRBD1	TRBJ2-7	14	CASSLGTGPYEQYF	TGTGCCAGCAGCTTAGGGACAGGGCCCTACGAGCAGTACTTC
NA	TRBV7-8	TRBD2	TRBJ2-1	20	CASSLVEGLAGGFVYNEQFF	TGTGCCAGCAGCTTAGTGGAGGGTCTAGCGGGGGGGTTCGTCTACAATGAGCAGTTCTTC
NA	TRBV5-4	TRBD1	TRBJ1-1	12	CASSLRGRQAFF	TGTGCCAGCAGCTTGAGGGGGCGCCAGGCTTTCTTT
NA	TRBV11-2	NA	TRBJ2-1	11	CASSLAYEQFF	TGTGCCAGCAGCTTAGCGTATGAGCAGTTCTTC
many	TRBV11-2	NA	TRBJ1-1	14	CASSSVTALTEAFF	TGTGCCAGCAGCTCCGTGACAGCTCTTACTGAAGCTTTCTTT
NA	TRBV2	TRBD2	TRBJ2-1	16	CASIRKPPSGGMEQFF	TGTGCCAGCATTAGGAAACCGCCTAGCGGGGGGATGGAGCAGTTCTTC
NA	TRBV3-1/TRBV3-2	TRBD1	TRBJ2-1	15	CASSQDLGRGREQFF	TGTGCCAGCAGCCAAGATCTTGGCAGGGGGCGTGAGCAGTTCTTC
NA	TRBV23-1	NA	TRBJ1-1	11	CASGWGAEAFF	TGCGCCAGCGGGTGGGGCGCGGAAGCTTTCTTT
NA	TRBV4-1	NA	TRBJ1-4	13	CASSQGGDEKLFF	TGCGCCAGCAGCCAAGGGGGGGATGAAAAACTGTTTTTT
NA	TRBV19	TRBD2	TRBJ2-1	19	CASSIARRGAGGNYNEQFF	TGTGCCAGTAGTATTGCGCGACGCGGAGCGGGGGGAAACTACAATGAGCAGTTCTTC
NA	TRBV21-1	NA	TRBJ2-3	19	CASSKGDGGGRSSTDTQYF	TGTGCCAGCAGCAAAGGTGATGGCGGGGGGCGTTCTAGCACAGATACGCAGTATTTT
few	TRBV19	NA	TRBJ2-3	14	CASRASGILDTQYF	TGTGCCAGTAGAGCCAGCGGCATATTAGATACGCAGTATTTT
NA	TRBV19	NA	TRBJ1-1	14	CASSIVGGVAEAFF	TGTGCCAGTAGTATAGTGGGGGGAGTGGCAGAAGCTTTCTTT
NA	TRBV18	NA	TRBJ1-1	14	CASSALALGTEAFF	TGTGCCAGCTCAGCCCTAGCTTTAGGGACTGAAGCTTTCTTT
NA	TRBV27	TRBD2	TRBJ2-3	16	CASSSSGGAWSDTQYF	TGTGCCAGCAGTAGCAGCGGGGGGGCCTGGTCAGATACGCAGTATTTT
NA	TRBV5-6	NA	TRBJ1-6	13	CASSLEENSPLHF	TGTGCCAGCAGCTTGGAGGAGAATTCACCCCTCCACTTT
NA	TRBV2	TRBD2	TRBJ2-2	16	CASSRTSGGGTGELFF	TGTGCCAGCAGCCGAACTAGCGGGGGGGGAACCGGGGAGCTGTTTTTT
NA	TRBV27	NA	TRBJ2-2	15	CASSLTGANTGELFF	TGTGCCAGCAGTTTAACGGGGGCGAACACCGGGGAGCTGTTTTTT
NA	TRBV5-1	TRBD2	TRBJ2-7	15	CASSRWGSGGHEQYF	TGCGCCAGCAGCAGGTGGGGTAGCGGGGGACACGAGCAGTACTTC
NA	TRBV5-6	NA	TRBJ1-1	13	CASSLRGGTEAFF	TGTGCCAGCAGCTTGAGAGGGGGCACTGAAGCTTTCTTT
NA	TRBV12-5	TRBD1	TRBJ1-6	15	CASGSGQVKNSPLHF	TGTGCTAGTGGATCTGGACAGGTGAAGAATTCACCCCTCCACTTT
NA	TRBV25-1	NA	TRBJ2-2	12	CASIRGTGELFF	TGTGCCAGCATTAGGGGAACCGGGGAGCTGTTTTTT
NA	TRBV7-2	TRBD2	TRBJ2-3	15	CASSSGTSWVDTQYF	TGTGCCAGCAGCTCCGGGACTAGCTGGGTAGATACGCAGTATTTT